The 19 T cell receptor beta chains below come from one sample, sequenced in a study of blood T cell repertoires in COVID-19. Generated by immunoSEQ multiplex PCR, the TCRdb table keeps only in-frame clones and is missing some. The sample consists of around 270,000 clones, 80% to 90% of them appearing once. Sequencing was performed on PBMCs or T cells enriched from blood (not recorded which). These receptors were collected from a woman between 25 and 40 years old who had recovered from COVID-19.

The chain employs TRBV5-1 and TRBJ2-7; possibly TRBD1 for D (7 bases). CDR1 is SGHRS, CDR2 YFSETQ, per germline. The CDR3 is 14 residues long. Trimming pared 1 base from V and 2 bases from J, leaving 10 bases between. The CDR3 is CASSLTGEAYEQYF. The CDR3 DNA sequence: TGCGCCAGCAGCTTGACAGGGGAGGCCTACGAGCAGTACTTC.

The chain combines TRBV5-1 with TRBJ1-5; 7 nucleotides match TRBD1. CDR1 SGHRS and CDR2 YFSETQ come from the germline V gene. The CDR3 has 13 residues. With 0 bases clipped from V and 8 bases from J, the junction kept 2 bases outside the gene matches. The CDR3 loop is CASSLATGEPQHF. CDR3 nucleotides: TGCGCCAGCAGCTTGGCTACAGGGGAGCCCCAGCATTTT.

This clone came up once. This sequence joins TRBV5-1 and TRBJ1-1; 7 nucleotides agree with TRBD1. Germline trimming cut 7 bases from V and 0 bases from J; bases unmatched to any gene: 3. CDR1 is SGHRS and CDR2 is YFSETQ in the germline V gene. The CDR3 extends over 13 amino acids. CDR3 protein: CASQGQMNTEAFF. CDR3 coding DNA: TGCGCCAGCCAGGGACAGATGAACACTGAAGCTTTCTTT.

This chain links TRBV6-5 with TRBJ2-7; TRBD1 matches at 10 bases. The CDR3 has 13 amino acids. V trimming: 6 bases; J trimming: 2 bases; junction bases outside the gene matches: 1. Germline V lookup: CDR1 MNHEY, CDR2 SVGAGI. The CDR3 spells CASRDRGPYEQYF. The CDR3 DNA follows: TGTGCCAGCAGAGACAGGGGGCCCTACGAGCAGTACTTC.

The chain has TRBV6-5 and TRBJ2-2; no clear D. CDR1 is MNHEY and CDR2 is SVGAGI in the germline V gene. CDR3 length: 13 residues. With 3 bases removed from V and 4 bases from J, the gap between germline ends came to 6 bases. Here the CDR3 DNA reads TGTGCCAGCAGTTATGGCACCACCGGGGAGCTGTTTTTT. Its protein is CASSYGTTGELFF.

The chain recombines TRBV7-3 with TRBJ1-1; no clear D. V was trimmed by 5 bases and J by 2 bases, leaving 9 bases between them. CDR3 length equals 13 residues. Germline lookup yields CDR1 SGHTA and CDR2 FQGTGA. The CDR3 DNA reads as TGTGCCAGCAGCCCTGGGAGAAACACTGAAGCTTTCTTT. Translated: CASSPGRNTEAFF.

The chain links TRBV10-3 to TRBJ2-7, with 8 bases aligning to TRBD1. The CDR3 spans 15 residues. Looked up from germline, CDR1 is ENHRY and CDR2 is SYGVKD. V dropped 3 bases and J dropped 4; count of bases not matched to a gene: 8. The CDR3 loop reads CAISDPDRGQYEQYF. The CDR3 DNA sequence: TGTGCCATCAGTGACCCCGACAGGGGCCAGTACGAGCAGTACTTC.

The chain employs TRBV3-1 (or the pseudogene TRBV3-2) and TRBJ1-4, with 10 bases lining up with TRBD1. CDR3 length: 14 residues. V lost 4 bases and J lost 4; bases outside the gene matches: 0. Germline values: CDR1 LGHDT, CDR2 YNNKEL (reference sequence). CDR3 region: CASSRTGGNEKLFF. The CDR3 nucleotides are TGTGCCAGCAGCCGGACAGGGGGTAATGAAAAACTGTTTTTT.

This chain joins TRBV19 and TRBJ1-5, with D possibly matching TRBD1 (6 bases). The germline V gene has CDR1 LNHDA and CDR2 SQIVND (reference sequence). Trimming stripped 4 bases from V and 5 bases from J, with 15 bases between. CDR3 size: 15 residues. This CDR3 is CASSKAQGRYQPQHF. Here the CDR3 DNA reads TGTGCCAGTAGTAAGGCGCAGGGGCGGTATCAGCCCCAGCATTTT.

To note about this clone: A much larger clone is a single base away; this may be a read error. The DNA for the CDR3 is TGTGCCAGCAGTGACGGGACAGGGGACACAGATACGCAGTATTTT. Translating it yields CASSDGTGDTDTQYF. The J gene is TRBJ2-3, the V gene TRBV6-4, with TRBD1 matching 10 bases. The CDR3 runs to 15 residues. Germline V gene data show CDR1 as MRHNA and CDR2 as SNTAGT. J lost 2 bases, V lost 2 bases, and 1 base had no gene match.

Only one count was recorded for this clone. The chain carries TRBV9 and TRBJ1-4; TRBD1 might be the D (5 bases). Germline assignment: CDR1 SGDLS and CDR2 YYNGEE. The CDR3 covers 15 residues. V was trimmed by 3 bases and J by 5 bases, leaving 14 bases between them. CDR3 sequence reads: CASSETVSKNEKLFF. The CDR3, as DNA: TGTGCCAGCAGCGAGACAGTATCGAAGAATGAAAAACTGTTTTTT.

V usage is TRBV27 and J usage is TRBJ2-7, with 14 bases that match TRBD2. With 6 bases clipped from V and 0 bases from J, the junction kept 7 bases outside the gene matches. The CDR3 contains 17 residues. CDR1 is MNHEY, CDR2 SMNVEV, per germline (reference sequence). DNA for the CDR3: TGTGCCAGCAGAAGGACTAGCGGGGGGCTGAGCTCCTACGAGCAGTACTTC. Amino acids: CASRRTSGGLSSYEQYF.

This clone has only a few counts. V is TRBV2 and J is TRBJ2-1; 11 bases agree with TRBD2. V lost 5 bases and J lost 0; bases outside the gene matches: 9. Germline lookup yields CDR1 SNHLY and CDR2 FYNNEI. The CDR3 consists of 18 residues. In DNA form, the CDR3 reads TGTGCCAGCAGTTTCGGGGCTAGCGGGAGGAACTCCTACAATGAGCAGTTCTTC. Encoded protein: CASSFGASGRNSYNEQFF.

This chain uses TRBV7-9 with TRBJ1-1; D is uncertain. V was cut by 5 bases and J by 1 base, with 14 bases left in between. The CDR3 is 15 amino acids. Germline assignment: CDR1 SEHNR and CDR2 FQNEAQ (reference sequence). This CDR3 is CASSPTIGPNTEAFF. In nucleotides, the CDR3 is TGTGCCAGCAGCCCCACAATTGGCCCGAACACTGAAGCTTTCTTT.

V is TRBV7-9 and J is TRBJ2-1; 7 nucleotides match TRBD2. CDR1 is SEHNR and CDR2 is FQNEAQ in the germline V gene (reference sequence). V dropped 5 bases and J dropped 6; count of bases not matched to a gene: 13. This CDR3 region has 16 residues. The CDR3 is CASSPRVAGVSNEQFF. CDR3 coding DNA: TGTGCCAGCAGCCCCAGGGTGGCGGGAGTATCCAATGAGCAGTTCTTC.

This clone appeared a single time. V is TRBV28 and J is TRBJ2-3; weak D call: TRBD1 (6 bases). Trimming left V 5 bases short and J 5 bases short, with 20 bases between. CDR3 size: 16 residues. Germline CDR1 and CDR2: MDHEN and SYDVKM. The CDR3 loop reads CASSTPDRIQGDTQYF. DNA for the CDR3: TGTGCCAGCAGTACCCCGGACAGAATTCAAGGAGATACGCAGTATTTT. Combining the CDR3 with reference TRBV28 and TRBJ2-3 gives the whole variable domain DVKVTQSSRYLVKRTGEKVFLECVQDMDHENMFWYRQDPGLGLRLIYFSYDVKMKEKGDIPEGYSVSREKKERFSLILESASTNQTSMYLCASSTPDRIQGDTQYFGPGTRLTVL.

DNA for the CDR3: TGTGCCAGCAGTATTATAGCGGGAAGAGGAGAGACCCAGTACTTC. Translated, it gives CASSIIAGRGETQYF. The J gene is TRBJ2-5, the V gene TRBV2; 8 bases map to TRBD2. Germline CDR1 and CDR2: SNHLY and FYNNEI. The CDR3 has 15 residues. After removal of 5 bases from V and 4 bases from J, the junction contained 9 bases not matched to a gene.

The table lists this clone with a count of one. The V and J genes are TRBV19 and TRBJ2-7; TRBD2 matches at 8 bases. The germline gives CDR1 LNHDA, CDR2 SQIVND (reference sequence). This CDR3 is built from 15 residues. Trimming at V came to 5 bases and at J to 3 bases, leaving 9 bases not matched to a gene. The CDR3 protein is CASSLRGGQYYEQYF. CDR3 sequence (DNA): TGTGCCAGTAGTCTTCGCGGGGGGCAATACTACGAGCAGTACTTC.

This clone was found once. The chain employs TRBV5-6 and TRBJ1-4; no clear D gene. Trimming removed 7 bases from V and 4 bases from J, with 17 bases in between. The length of the CDR3 is 15 residues. Per the germline V gene, CDR1 is SGHDT and CDR2 is YYEEEE. CDR3: CASGQVDGINEKLFF. The CDR3 nucleotides read TGTGCCAGCGGCCAGGTGGACGGGATTAATGAAAAACTGTTTTTT.